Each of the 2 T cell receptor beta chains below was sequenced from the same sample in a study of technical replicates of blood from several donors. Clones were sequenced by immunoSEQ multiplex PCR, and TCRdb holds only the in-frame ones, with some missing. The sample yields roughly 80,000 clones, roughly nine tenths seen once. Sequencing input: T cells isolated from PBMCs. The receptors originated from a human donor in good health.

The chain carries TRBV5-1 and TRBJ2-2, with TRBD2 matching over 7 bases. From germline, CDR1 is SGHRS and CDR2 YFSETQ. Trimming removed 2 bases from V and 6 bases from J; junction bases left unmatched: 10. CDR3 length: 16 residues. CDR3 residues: CASSFGGGVLAGELFF. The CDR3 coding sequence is TGCGCCAGCAGCTTCGGGGGAGGGGTACTCGCCGGGGAGCTGTTTTTT.

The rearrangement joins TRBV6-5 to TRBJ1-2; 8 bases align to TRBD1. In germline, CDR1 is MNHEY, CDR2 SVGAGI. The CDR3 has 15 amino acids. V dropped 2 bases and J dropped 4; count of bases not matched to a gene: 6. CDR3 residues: CASSYRDRGGYGYTF. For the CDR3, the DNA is TGTGCCAGCAGTTACCGAGACAGGGGAGGCTATGGCTACACCTTC.